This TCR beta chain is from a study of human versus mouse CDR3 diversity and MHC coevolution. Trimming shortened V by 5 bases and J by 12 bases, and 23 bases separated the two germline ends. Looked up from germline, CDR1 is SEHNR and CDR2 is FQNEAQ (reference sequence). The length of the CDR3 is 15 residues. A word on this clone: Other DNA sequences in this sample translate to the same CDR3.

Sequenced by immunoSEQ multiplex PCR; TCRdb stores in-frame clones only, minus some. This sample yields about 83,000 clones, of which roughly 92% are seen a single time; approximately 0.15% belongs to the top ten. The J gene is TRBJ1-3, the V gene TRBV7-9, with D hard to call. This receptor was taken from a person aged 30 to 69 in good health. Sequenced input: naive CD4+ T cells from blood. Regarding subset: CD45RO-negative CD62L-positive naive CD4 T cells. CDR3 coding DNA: TGTGCCAGCAGCCCCGTTCCAGTGGCAGGAGGGATCATATATTTT. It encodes CASSPVPVAGGIIYF.